The present entry profiles one TCR beta chain with its context. Its target is unknown. The CDR3 goes on 3 residues after the read ends, and that part is filled in from the germline J gene. The CDR3 runs 13 residues. Germline V gene lookup returns CDR1 KGHSH and CDR2 LQKENI. The germline V and J ends were trimmed by 6 bases and 1 base, with 9 bases remaining between them. immunoSEQ multiplex PCR used an average of roughly 1,300 ng genomic DNA. Produced via immunoSEQ multiplex PCR; TCRdb's table is partial and in-frame only. Found here are nearly 35,000 clones; the top ten clones hold about 1.6%. The entry originates in a study of T cells in women clearing cervical HPV infection. Study context: Only a few women had HLA typing results available. Points from the study as a whole: Effector/memory and HPV-specific T cells were not isolated, and association timing is unknown. Repertoire richness, not evenness, was significantly elevated in CIN3+ cases versus controls.

J is TRBJ1-1 and V is TRBV18, with D perhaps matching TRBD1 (6 bases). The specimen was blood buffy coat. This clonotype was sampled from a woman aged 18 to 69 with a cervical HPV16 infection that either progressed to CIN3+ or cleared (not recorded which). CDR3 sequence reads: CASSRQENTEAFF. The covered CDR3 bases are TGTGCCAGCTCGAGACAGGAGAACACTGAA.